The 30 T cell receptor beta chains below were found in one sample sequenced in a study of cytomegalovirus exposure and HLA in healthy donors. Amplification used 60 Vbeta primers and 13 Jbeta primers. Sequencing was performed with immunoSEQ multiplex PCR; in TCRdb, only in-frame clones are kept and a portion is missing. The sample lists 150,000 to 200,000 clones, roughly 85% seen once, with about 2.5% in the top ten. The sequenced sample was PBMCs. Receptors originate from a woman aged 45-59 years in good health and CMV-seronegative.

The CDR3 spells CASSRGGSVYEQYF. CDR3 coding DNA: TGTGCCAGCAGCCGGGGGGGGTCTGTGTACGAGCAGTACTTC. The chain is built from TRBV5-4 and TRBJ2-7; 8 bases map to TRBD2. In germline, CDR1 is SGHNT, CDR2 YYREEE (reference sequence). The CDR3 spans 14 residues. After removal of 4 bases from V and 4 bases from J, the junction contained 7 bases not matched to a gene.

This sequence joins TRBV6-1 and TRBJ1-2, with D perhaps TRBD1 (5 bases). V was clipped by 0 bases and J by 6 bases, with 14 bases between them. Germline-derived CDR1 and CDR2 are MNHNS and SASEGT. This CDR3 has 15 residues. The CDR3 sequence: CASSEARGSGDGYTF. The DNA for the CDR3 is TGTGCCAGCAGTGAAGCGCGGGGTTCGGGGGATGGCTACACCTTC.

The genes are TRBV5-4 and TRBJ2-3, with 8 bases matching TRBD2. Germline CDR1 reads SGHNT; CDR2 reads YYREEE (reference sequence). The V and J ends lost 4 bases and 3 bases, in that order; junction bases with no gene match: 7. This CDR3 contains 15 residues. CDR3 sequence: CASSPSSSGTDTQYF. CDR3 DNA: TGTGCCAGCAGCCCATCTTCTAGCGGGACAGATACGCAGTATTTT.

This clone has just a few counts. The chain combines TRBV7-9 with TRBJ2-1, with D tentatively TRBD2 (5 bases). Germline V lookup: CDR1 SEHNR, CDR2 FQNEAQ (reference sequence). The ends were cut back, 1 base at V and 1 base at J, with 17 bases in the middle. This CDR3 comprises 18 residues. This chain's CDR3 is CASSLGLDYLRSYNEQFF. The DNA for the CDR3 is TGTGCCAGCAGCTTAGGGTTAGACTACTTGAGGTCCTACAATGAGCAGTTCTTC. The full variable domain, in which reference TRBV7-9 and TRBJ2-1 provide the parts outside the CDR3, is DTGVSQNPRHKITKRGQNVTFRCDPISEHNRLYWYRQTLGQGPEFLTYFQNEAQLEKSRLLSDRFSAERPKGSFSTLEIQRTEQGDSAMYLCASSLGLDYLRSYNEQFFGPGTRLTVL.

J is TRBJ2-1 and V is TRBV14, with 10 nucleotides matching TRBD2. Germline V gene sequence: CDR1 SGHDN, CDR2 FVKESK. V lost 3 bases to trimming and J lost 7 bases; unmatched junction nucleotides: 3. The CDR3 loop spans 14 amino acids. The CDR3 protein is CASSQTSGRNEQFF. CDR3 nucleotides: TGTGCCAGCAGCCAGACTAGCGGGCGGAATGAGCAGTTCTTC.

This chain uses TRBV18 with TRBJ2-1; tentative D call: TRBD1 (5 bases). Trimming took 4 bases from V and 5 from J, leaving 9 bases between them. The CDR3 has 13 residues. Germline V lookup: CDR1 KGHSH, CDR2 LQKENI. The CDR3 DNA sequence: TGTGCCAGCTCACGGGGCAGGGACAATGAGCAGTTCTTC. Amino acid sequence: CASSRGRDNEQFF.

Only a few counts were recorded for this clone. CDR3: CASSEKPGTTYEQYF. In DNA, the CDR3 is TGCGCCAGCAGTGAAAAACCCGGGACTACCTACGAGCAGTACTTC. The chain carries TRBV10-1 and TRBJ2-7; 7 nucleotides align to TRBD2. The CDR3 contains 15 residues. The germline gives CDR1 WNHNN, CDR2 SYGVQD (reference sequence). The J segment lost 2 bases and the V segment lost 3 bases, leaving 7 bases of the junction unmatched.

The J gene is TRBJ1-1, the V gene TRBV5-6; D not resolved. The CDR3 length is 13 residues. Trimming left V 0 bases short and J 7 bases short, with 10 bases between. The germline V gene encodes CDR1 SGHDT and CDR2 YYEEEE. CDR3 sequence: CASSLAGSDEAFF. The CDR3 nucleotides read TGTGCCAGCAGCTTGGCAGGCTCCGATGAAGCTTTCTTT.

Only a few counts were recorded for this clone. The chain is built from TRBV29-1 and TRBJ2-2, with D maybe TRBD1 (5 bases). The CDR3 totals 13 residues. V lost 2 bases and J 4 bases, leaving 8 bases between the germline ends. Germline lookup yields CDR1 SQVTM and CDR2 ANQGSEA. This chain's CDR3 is CSVEPRATGELFF. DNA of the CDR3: TGCAGCGTTGAACCCAGGGCCACCGGGGAGCTGTTTTTT.

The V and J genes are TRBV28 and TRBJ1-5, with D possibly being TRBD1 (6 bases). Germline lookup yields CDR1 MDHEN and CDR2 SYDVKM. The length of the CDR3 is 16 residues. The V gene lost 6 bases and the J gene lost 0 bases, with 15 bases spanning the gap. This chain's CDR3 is CASSPIQGLSNQPQHF. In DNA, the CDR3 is TGTGCCAGCAGCCCCATACAGGGTCTTAGCAATCAGCCCCAGCATTTT.

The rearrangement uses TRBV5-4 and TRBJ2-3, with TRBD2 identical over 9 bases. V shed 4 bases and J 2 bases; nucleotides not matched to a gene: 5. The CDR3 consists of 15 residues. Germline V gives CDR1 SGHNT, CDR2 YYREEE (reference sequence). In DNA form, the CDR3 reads TGTGCCAGCAGCCCGACTAGCGGCTCCACAGATACGCAGTATTTT. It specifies CASSPTSGSTDTQYF.

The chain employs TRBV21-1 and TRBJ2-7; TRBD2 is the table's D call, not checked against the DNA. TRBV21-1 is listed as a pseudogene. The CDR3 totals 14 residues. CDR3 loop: CASSSQGLSYEQYF. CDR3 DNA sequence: TGTGCCAGCAGCAGCCAGGGACTATCCTACGAGCAGTACTTC.

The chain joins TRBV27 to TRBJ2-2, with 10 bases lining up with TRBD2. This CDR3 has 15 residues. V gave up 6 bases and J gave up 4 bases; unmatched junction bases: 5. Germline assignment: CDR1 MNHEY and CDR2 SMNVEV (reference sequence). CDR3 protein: CASRVAGGPTGELFF. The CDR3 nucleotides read TGTGCCAGCAGAGTAGCGGGAGGCCCCACCGGGGAGCTGTTTTTT.

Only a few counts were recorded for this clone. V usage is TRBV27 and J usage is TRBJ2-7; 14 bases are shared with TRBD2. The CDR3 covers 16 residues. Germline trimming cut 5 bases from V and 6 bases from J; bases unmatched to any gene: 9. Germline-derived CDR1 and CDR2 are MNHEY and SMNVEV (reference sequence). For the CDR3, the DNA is TGTGCCAGCAGTCTACGACTAGCGGGGGGGTCGACCGAGCAGTACTTC. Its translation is CASSLRLAGGSTEQYF.

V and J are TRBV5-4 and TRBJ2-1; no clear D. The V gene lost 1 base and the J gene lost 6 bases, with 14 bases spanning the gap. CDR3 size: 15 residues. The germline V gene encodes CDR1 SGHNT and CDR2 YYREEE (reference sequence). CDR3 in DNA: TGTGCCAGCAGCTTGAACTCCTACTACGGCAATGAGCAGTTCTTC. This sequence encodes CASSLNSYYGNEQFF.

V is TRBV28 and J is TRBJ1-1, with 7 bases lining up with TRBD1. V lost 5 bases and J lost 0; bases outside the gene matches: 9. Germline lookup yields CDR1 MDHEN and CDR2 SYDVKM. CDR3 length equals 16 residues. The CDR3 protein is CASSTGQARMNTEAFF. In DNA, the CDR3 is TGTGCCAGCAGTACCGGACAGGCAAGGATGAACACTGAAGCTTTCTTT.

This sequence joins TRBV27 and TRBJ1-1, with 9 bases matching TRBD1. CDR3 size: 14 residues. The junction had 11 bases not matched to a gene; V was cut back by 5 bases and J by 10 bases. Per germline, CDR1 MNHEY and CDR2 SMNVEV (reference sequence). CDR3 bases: TGTGCCAGCAGTACCCCACAGGGGGCGACGGGAGCTTTCTTT. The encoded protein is CASSTPQGATGAFF.

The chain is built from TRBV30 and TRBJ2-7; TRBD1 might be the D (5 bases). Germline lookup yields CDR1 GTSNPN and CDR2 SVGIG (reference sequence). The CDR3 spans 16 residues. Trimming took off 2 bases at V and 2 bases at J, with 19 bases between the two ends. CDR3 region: CAWSLWGQGATYEQYF. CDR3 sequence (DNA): TGTGCCTGGAGTTTGTGGGGCCAAGGGGCGACCTACGAGCAGTACTTC.

The CDR3 coding sequence is TGTGCCAGCAGCTTAACTACCCCCAATACGCAGTATTTT. Translated: CASSLTTPNTQYF. The rearrangement joins TRBV7-2 to TRBJ2-3; D is ambiguous. The CDR3 extends over 13 amino acids. V was shortened by 2 bases and J by 7 bases, with 10 bases between the two germline ends. Germline CDR1 and CDR2: SGHTA and FQGNSA.

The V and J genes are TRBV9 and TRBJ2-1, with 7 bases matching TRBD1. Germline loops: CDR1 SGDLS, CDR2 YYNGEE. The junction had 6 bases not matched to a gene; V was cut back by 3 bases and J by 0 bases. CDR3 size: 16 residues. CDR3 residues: CASSEGGGSSYNEQFF. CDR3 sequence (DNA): TGTGCCAGCAGCGAAGGGGGCGGTAGCTCCTACAATGAGCAGTTCTTC.

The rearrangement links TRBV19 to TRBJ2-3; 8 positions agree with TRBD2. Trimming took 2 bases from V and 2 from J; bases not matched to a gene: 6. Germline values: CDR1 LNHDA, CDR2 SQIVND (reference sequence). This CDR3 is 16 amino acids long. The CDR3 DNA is TGTGCCAGTAGTATATGGACTAGCAGACCCACAGATACGCAGTATTTT. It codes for CASSIWTSRPTDTQYF.

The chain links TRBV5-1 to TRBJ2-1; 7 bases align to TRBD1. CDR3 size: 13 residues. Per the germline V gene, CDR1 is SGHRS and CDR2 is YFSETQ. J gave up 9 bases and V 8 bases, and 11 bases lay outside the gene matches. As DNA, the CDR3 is TGCGCCAGATCCCCGGGACAGTATACTGAGCAGTTCTTC. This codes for CARSPGQYTEQFF.

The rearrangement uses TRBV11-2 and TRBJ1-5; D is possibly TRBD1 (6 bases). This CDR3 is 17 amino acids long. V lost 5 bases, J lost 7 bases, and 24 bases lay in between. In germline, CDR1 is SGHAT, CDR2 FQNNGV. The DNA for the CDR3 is TGTGCCAGCAGCCGAGACCGGAGGAGTCCACAGGGCCAGCCCCAGCATTTT. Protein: CASSRDRRSPQGQPQHF.

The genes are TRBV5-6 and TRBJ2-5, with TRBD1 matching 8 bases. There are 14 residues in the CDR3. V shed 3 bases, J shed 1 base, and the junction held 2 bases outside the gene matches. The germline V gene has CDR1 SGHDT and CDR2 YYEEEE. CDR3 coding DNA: TGTGCCAGCAGCTGGGACAGGCTCCAAGAGACCCAGTACTTC. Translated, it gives CASSWDRLQETQYF.

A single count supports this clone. CDR3 sequence (DNA): TGTGCCAGCAGCCCCCCGGGGAGGAACACTGAAGCTTTCTTT. Translation gives CASSPPGRNTEAFF. V and J are TRBV7-9 and TRBJ1-1; D is unresolved. The CDR3 runs 14 residues. V was clipped by 5 bases and J by 1 base, with 11 bases between them. Germline CDR1 is SEHNR and CDR2 is FQNEAQ (reference sequence). The full variable domain, completed using reference TRBV7-9 and TRBJ1-1, is DTGVSQNPRHKITKRGQNVTFRCDPISEHNRLYWYRQTLGQGPEFLTYFQNEAQLEKSRLLSDRFSAERPKGSFSTLEIQRTEQGDSAMYLCASSPPGRNTEAFFGQGTRLTVV.

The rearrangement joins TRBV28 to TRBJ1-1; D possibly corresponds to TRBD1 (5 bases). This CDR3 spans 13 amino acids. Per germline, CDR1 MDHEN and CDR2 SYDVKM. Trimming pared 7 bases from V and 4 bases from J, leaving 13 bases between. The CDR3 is CASTLVGGTEAFF. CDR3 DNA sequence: TGTGCCAGCACCCTAGTCGGGGGCACTGAAGCTTTCTTT.

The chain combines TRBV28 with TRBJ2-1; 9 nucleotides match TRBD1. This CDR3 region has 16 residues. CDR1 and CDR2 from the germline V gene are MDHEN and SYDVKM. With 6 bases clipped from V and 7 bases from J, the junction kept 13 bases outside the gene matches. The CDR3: CASRYYRDRVGNEQFF. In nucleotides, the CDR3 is TGTGCCAGCAGATACTACCGGGACAGGGTAGGGAATGAGCAGTTCTTC.

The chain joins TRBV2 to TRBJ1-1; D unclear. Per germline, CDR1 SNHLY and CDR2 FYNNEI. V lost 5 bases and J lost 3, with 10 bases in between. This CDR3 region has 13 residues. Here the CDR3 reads CASSSWSYTEAFF. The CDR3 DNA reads TGTGCCAGCAGTTCTTGGAGTTACACTGAAGCTTTCTTT.

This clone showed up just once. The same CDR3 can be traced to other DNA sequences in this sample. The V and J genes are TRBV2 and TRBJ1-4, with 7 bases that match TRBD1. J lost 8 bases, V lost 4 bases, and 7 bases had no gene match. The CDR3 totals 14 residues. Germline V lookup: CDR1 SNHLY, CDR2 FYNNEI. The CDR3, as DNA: TGTGCCAGCAGTGTACAGGGGCTCAACGAAAAACTGTTTTTT. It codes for CASSVQGLNEKLFF. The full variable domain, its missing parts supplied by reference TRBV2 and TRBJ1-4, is EPEVTQTPSHQVTQMGQEVILRCVPISNHLYFYWYRQILGQKVEFLVSFYNNEISEKSEIFDDQFSVERPDGSNFTLKIRSTKLEDSAMYFCASSVQGLNEKLFFGSGTQLSVL.

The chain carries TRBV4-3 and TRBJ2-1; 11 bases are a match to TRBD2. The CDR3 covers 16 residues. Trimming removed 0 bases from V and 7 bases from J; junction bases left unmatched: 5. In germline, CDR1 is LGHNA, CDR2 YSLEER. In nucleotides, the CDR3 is TGCGCCAGCAGCCAAGATCGGTTAGCGGGAGGGAATGAGCAGTTCTTC. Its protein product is CASSQDRLAGGNEQFF.